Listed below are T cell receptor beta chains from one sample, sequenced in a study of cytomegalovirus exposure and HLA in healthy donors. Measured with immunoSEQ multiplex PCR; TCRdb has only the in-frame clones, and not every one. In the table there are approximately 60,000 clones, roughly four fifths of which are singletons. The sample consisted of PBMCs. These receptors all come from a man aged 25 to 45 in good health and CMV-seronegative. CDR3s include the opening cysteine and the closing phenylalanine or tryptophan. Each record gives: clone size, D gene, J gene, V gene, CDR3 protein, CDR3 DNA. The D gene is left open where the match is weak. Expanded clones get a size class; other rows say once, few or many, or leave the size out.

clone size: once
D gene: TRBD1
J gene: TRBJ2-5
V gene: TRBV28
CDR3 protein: CASSFSRGQGPETQYF
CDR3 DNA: TGTGCCAGCAGTTTTTCAAGGGGACAGGGCCCAGAGACCCAGTACTTC

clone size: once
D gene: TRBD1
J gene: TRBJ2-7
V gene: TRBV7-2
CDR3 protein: CASSSRDRDFSYEQYF
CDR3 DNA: TGTGCCAGCAGCTCCCGGGACAGGGATTTCTCCTACGAGCAGTACTTC

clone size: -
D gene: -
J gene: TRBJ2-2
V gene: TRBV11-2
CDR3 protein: CASSSRGVSNTGELFF
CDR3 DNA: TGTGCCAGCAGCTCCAGGGGTGTGTCTAACACCGGGGAGCTGTTTTTT

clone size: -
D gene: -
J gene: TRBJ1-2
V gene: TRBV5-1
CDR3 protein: CASSPDSYGYTF
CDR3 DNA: TGCGCCAGCAGCCCGGACAGCTATGGCTACACCTTC

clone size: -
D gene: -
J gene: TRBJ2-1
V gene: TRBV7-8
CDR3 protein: CASSLFPPGQNMNNEQFF
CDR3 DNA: TGTGCCAGCAGCTTATTCCCGCCTGGACAGAATATGAACAATGAGCAGTTCTTC

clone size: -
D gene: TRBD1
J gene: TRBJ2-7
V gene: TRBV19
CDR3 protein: CASSIGTGGYEQYF
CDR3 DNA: TGTGCCAGTAGTATCGGTACAGGGGGCTACGAACAGTACTTC

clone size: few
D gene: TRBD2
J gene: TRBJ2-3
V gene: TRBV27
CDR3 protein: CASSLYPPGLAGGDTQYF
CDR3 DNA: TGTGCCAGCAGTCTATACCCTCCAGGACTAGCGGGAGGAGATACGCAGTATTTT

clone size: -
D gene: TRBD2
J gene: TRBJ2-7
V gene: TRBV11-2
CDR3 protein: CASSGRLAGTYEQYF
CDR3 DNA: TGTGCCAGCAGCGGGCGACTAGCGGGAACCTACGAGCAGTACTTC

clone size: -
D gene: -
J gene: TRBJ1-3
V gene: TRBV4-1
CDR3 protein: CASSQVRGSGNTIYF
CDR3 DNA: TGCGCCAGCAGCCAAGTAAGAGGATCTGGAAACACCATATATTTT

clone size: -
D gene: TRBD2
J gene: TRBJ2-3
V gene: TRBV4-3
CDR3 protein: CASSHHGTSGEDTQYF
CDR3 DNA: TGCGCCAGCAGCCACCATGGGACTAGCGGGGAAGATACGCAGTATTTT

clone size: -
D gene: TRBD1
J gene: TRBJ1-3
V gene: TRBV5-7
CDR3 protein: CASSPGTDYSGNTIYF
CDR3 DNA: TGTGCCAGCAGCCCCGGGACAGATTATTCTGGAAACACCATATATTTT

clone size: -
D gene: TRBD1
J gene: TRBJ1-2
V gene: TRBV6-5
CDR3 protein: CASSPSGTGSYGYTF
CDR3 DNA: TGTGCCAGCAGTCCTTCCGGGACAGGGTCTTATGGCTACACCTTC

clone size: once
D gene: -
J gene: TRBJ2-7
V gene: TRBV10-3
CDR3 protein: CAINRQGSSYEQYF
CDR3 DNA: TGTGCCATCAATAGGCAGGGGAGCTCCTACGAGCAGTACTTC

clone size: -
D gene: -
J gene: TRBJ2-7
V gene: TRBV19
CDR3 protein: CASTGVVYEQYF
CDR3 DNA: TGTGCCAGTACCGGGGTAGTCTACGAGCAGTACTTC

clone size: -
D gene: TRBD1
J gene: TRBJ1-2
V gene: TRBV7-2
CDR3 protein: CASSWAAGTGGDGYTF
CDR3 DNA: TGTGCCAGCAGCTGGGCGGCCGGGACAGGGGGCGATGGCTACACCTTC

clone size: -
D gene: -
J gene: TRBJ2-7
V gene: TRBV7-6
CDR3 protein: CASSSFGSGSYEQYF
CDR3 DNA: TGTGCCAGCAGCTCGTTCGGCAGCGGCTCCTACGAGCAGTACTTC

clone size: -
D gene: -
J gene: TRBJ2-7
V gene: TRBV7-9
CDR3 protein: CASSLLGAYEQYF
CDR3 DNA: TGTGCCAGCAGCTTATTAGGGGCCTACGAGCAGTACTTC

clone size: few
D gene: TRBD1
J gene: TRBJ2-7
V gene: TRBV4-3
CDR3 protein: CASSRDRVSDEQYF
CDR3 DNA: TGCGCCAGCAGCCGGGACAGGGTCTCCGACGAGCAGTACTTC

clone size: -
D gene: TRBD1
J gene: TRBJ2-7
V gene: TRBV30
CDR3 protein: CAWRSYRGSYEQYF
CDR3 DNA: TGTGCCTGGAGGTCGTACAGGGGGTCCTACGAGCAGTACTTC

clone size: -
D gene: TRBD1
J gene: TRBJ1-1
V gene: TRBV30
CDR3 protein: CAWSPGTGGTEAFF
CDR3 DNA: TGTGCCTGGAGTCCCGGGACAGGGGGCACTGAAGCTTTCTTT

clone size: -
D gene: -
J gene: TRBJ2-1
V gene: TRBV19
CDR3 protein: CASSIQDYGEQFF
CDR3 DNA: TGTGCCAGTAGTATTCAAGATTACGGTGAGCAGTTCTTC

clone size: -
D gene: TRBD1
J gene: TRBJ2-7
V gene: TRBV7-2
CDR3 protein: CASSLVSGQGAQVF
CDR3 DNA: TGTGCCAGCAGCTTAGTCTCGGGACAGGGGGCCCAGGTATTC

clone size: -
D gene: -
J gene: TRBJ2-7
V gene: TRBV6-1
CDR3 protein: CASSERVQRGYEQYF
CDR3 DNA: TGTGCCAGCAGTGAAAGGGTTCAACGGGGCTACGAGCAGTACTTC

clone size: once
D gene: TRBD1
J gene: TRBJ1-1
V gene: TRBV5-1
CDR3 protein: CASSFESGGMNTEAFF
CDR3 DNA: TGCGCCAGCAGCTTCGAATCAGGGGGCATGAACACTGAAGCTTTCTTT

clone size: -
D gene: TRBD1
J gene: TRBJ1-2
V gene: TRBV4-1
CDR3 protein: CASSHPGQDTNYGYTF
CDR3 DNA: TGCGCCAGCAGCCATCCCGGACAGGATACTAACTATGGCTACACCTTC